This entry concerns a single T cell receptor (delta chain). The CDR3 has 21 amino acids. V lost 4 bases, J lost 0 bases, and 30 bases lay in between. Germline-derived CDR1 and CDR2 are TSWWSYY and QGS. TCRdb re-identified clones in the reads via CATT. The table records roughly 1,500 delta-chain clones, roughly two fifths of them present only once. This entry is derived from a study of gamma-delta chains in newborns, infants, children. Whole-study context: Polyclonal expansion of innate γδ T cells after birth follows microbial exposure.

The material sequenced was blood. This sequence joins TRDV1 and TRDJ1; D is possibly TRDD2 or TRDD3 (8 bases each). The TCR was taken from a child who had a fever. The CDR3 reads CALGGCFLRDTRYIYTDKLIF. In DNA, the CDR3 is TGTGCTCTTGGGGGGTGCTTCCTACGGGATACGCGGTACATTTACACCGATAAACTCATCTTT.